This T cell receptor (beta chain) was retrieved from a study of T cell repertoires in cytomegalovirus infection. This CDR3 region has 14 residues. The V and J ends lost 3 bases and 0 bases respectively, with 6 bases between them. Germline CDR1 and CDR2: MGHDK and SYGVNS. Concerning this clonotype itself: No antigen is known for it.

TCRdb analysed the reads with MiXCR anew, one entry per CDR3 protein. The profile shows some 100,000 distinct CDR3 sequences, approximately 28% of them singletons. The sequences come from CD8+ T cells from cultured PBMCs, collected from culture after CMV antigen stimulation. The sequence derives from a human donor in good health (CMV status not recorded). Some clones in this sample may be carry-over from other donors' samples. This rearrangement joins TRBV25-1 to TRBJ1-3; no clear D gene. The CDR3 DNA is TGTGCCAGCAGTGACTACCGCTCTGGAAACACCATATATTTT. Residues: CASSDYRSGNTIYF.